Following are 30 T cell receptor beta chains from one sample sequenced in a study of cytomegalovirus exposure and HLA in healthy donors. Vbeta (60) and Jbeta (13) primers were used in the PCR. Assay used: immunoSEQ multiplex PCR; TCRdb lists only in-frame clones, some missing. The sample holds about 190,000 clones; about 80% are singletons and the top ten take around 2.2%. Input material: PBMCs. The receptor source for this set is a woman younger than 35 in good health and CMV-seropositive.

This chain uses TRBV4-3 with TRBJ2-3; 9 nucleotides line up with TRBD2. From germline, CDR1 is LGHNA and CDR2 YSLEER. This CDR3 is 17 amino acids long. The V and J ends lost 0 bases and 5 bases, in that order; junction bases with no gene match: 9. The CDR3 DNA is TGCGCCAGCAGCCAAGATAGAAGCGGGGGGTTGGGAGATACGCAGTATTTT. Its protein product is CASSQDRSGGLGDTQYF.

The gene calls are TRBV15 and TRBJ2-2; unclear D gene. Trimming took off 5 bases at V and 0 bases at J, with 7 bases between the two ends. Germline V gene data show CDR1 as LNHNV and CDR2 as YYDKDF (reference sequence). The CDR3 extends over 14 amino acids. The CDR3, as DNA: TGTGCCACCAGCTTCGGGTCGAACACCGGGGAGCTGTTTTTT. Amino acid sequence: CATSFGSNTGELFF.

Only a few counts were recorded for this clone. This chain connects TRBV7-9 to TRBJ2-5, with 7 bases identical to TRBD1. This CDR3 has 15 residues. Germline V gives CDR1 SEHNR, CDR2 FQNEAQ (reference sequence). V gave up 5 bases and J gave up 4 bases; unmatched junction bases: 10. The CDR3 is CASSPGPGTAETQYF. Here the CDR3 DNA reads TGTGCCAGCAGCCCGGGACCAGGGACAGCAGAGACCCAGTACTTC.

The V and J genes are TRBV11-2 and TRBJ2-1; the match to TRBD2 covers 8 bases. V trimming: 1 base; J trimming: 5 bases; junction bases outside the gene matches: 4. The germline V gene encodes CDR1 SGHAT and CDR2 FQNNGV. The CDR3 consists of 15 residues. The DNA of the CDR3 is TGTGCCAGCAGCTTAGCAGCGGGGGACCACAATGAGCAGTTCTTC. It is translated as CASSLAAGDHNEQFF.

This chain uses TRBV7-6 with TRBJ1-5; the D gene is possibly TRBD1 (5 bases). The CDR3 loop spans 16 amino acids. Germline assignment: CDR1 SGHVS and CDR2 FNYEAQ. V was pared by 5 bases and J by 4 bases, with 18 bases between. Here the CDR3 DNA reads TGTGCCAGCAGCCGGCGGTCGGGGGGGATAAATCAGCCCCAGCATTTT. Its protein product is CASSRRSGGINQPQHF.

This clone has just a few counts. The chain joins TRBV7-2 to TRBJ1-1, with D uncertain. V was trimmed by 5 bases and J by 0 bases, leaving 10 bases between them. CDR1 and CDR2 (germline): SGHTA, FQGNSA. The CDR3 length is 14 residues. Written as DNA, the CDR3 is TGTGCCAGCAGCCCTGACGGGTTGAACACTGAAGCTTTCTTT. Its translation is CASSPDGLNTEAFF. Full variable domain (missing parts from reference TRBV7-2 and TRBJ1-1): GAGVSQSPSNKVTEKGKDVELRCDPISGHTALYWYRQSLGQGLEFLIYFQGNSAPDKSGLPSDRFSAERTGGSVSTLTIQRTQQEDSAVYLCASSPDGLNTEAFFGQGTRLTVV.

This clone was seen only once. As DNA, the CDR3 is TGTGCCAGCAGCGCGACGGGAGGTGGCAATGAGCAGTTCTTC. This codes for CASSATGGGNEQFF. The chain recombines TRBV9 with TRBJ2-1; 7 bases are a match to TRBD2. This CDR3 spans 14 amino acids. Trimming at V came to 3 bases and at J to 6 bases, leaving 6 bases not matched to a gene. Germline CDR1 and CDR2: SGDLS and YYNGEE.

The CDR3 nucleotides read TGTGCCAGCAGCGCTGGGGGACAGTCGAACACTGAAGCTTTCTTT. It encodes CASSAGGQSNTEAFF. The chain combines TRBV11-3 with TRBJ1-1; the match to TRBD1 covers 7 bases. Germline CDR1 is SGHNT and CDR2 is YENEEA. V gave up 5 bases and J gave up 1 base; unmatched junction bases: 7. The CDR3 loop spans 15 amino acids.

The rearrangement links TRBV4-1 to TRBJ2-5; the D is unclear. Germline loops: CDR1 MGHRA, CDR2 YSYEKL. Trimming took 0 bases from V and 3 from J, leaving 5 bases between them. The CDR3 loop spans 13 amino acids. CDR3 loop: CASSQDGKETQYF. The DNA of the CDR3 is TGCGCCAGCAGCCAAGATGGCAAAGAGACCCAGTACTTC.

This rearrangement joins TRBV9 to TRBJ1-3; D ambiguous. The ends were cut back, 0 bases at V and 0 bases at J, with 7 bases in the middle. Germline V gene data show CDR1 as SGDLS and CDR2 as YYNGEE. The length of the CDR3 is 15 residues. As DNA, the CDR3 is TGTGCCAGCAGCGTAGGATGGCTCTCTGGAAACACCATATATTTT. Amino acid sequence: CASSVGWLSGNTIYF.

The V call is TRBV6-5, the J call TRBJ1-2; the match to TRBD1 covers 8 bases. The CDR3 length is 12 residues. Germline values: CDR1 MNHEY, CDR2 SVGAGI. V dropped 4 bases and J dropped 6; count of bases not matched to a gene: 1. CDR3 residues: CASSLTGDGYTF. CDR3 bases: TGTGCCAGCAGTTTGACAGGGGATGGCTACACCTTC.

The table lists this clone with a few counts. The chain recombines TRBV30 with TRBJ2-5, with 7 nucleotides matching TRBD1. The CDR3 loop spans 15 amino acids. Losses at the gene ends were 0 bases for V and 1 base for J; bases not matched to a gene: 5. Germline-derived CDR1 and CDR2 are GTSNPN and SVGIG (reference sequence). The CDR3 here is CAWSVLGQVQETQYF. The CDR3 nucleotides read TGTGCCTGGAGTGTACTAGGACAGGTCCAAGAGACCCAGTACTTC.

The chain links TRBV5-1 to TRBJ2-3; a possible D gene is TRBD1 (5 bases). Germline CDR1 is SGHRS and CDR2 is YFSETQ. This CDR3 region has 15 residues. Deletions cut 2 bases from V and 0 bases from J, with 10 bases between. CDR3 DNA: TGCGCCAGCAGCTTCGGACAAACTAGCACAGATACGCAGTATTTT. It codes for CASSFGQTSTDTQYF.

The chain recombines TRBV4-3 with TRBJ1-1; D possibly corresponds to TRBD1 (5 bases). Germline assignment: CDR1 LGHNA and CDR2 YSLEER. The CDR3 covers 16 residues. V was trimmed by 4 bases and J by 1 base, leaving 16 bases between them. CDR3 protein: CASSPRGTGQNTEAFF. For the CDR3, the DNA is TGCGCCAGCAGCCCAAGGGGTACAGGCCAGAACACTGAAGCTTTCTTT.

V is TRBV5-6 and J is TRBJ2-6; a possible D gene is TRBD2 (5 bases). Germline CDR1 is SGHDT and CDR2 is YYEEEE. The V and J ends lost 0 bases and 2 bases respectively, with 6 bases between them. This CDR3 has 15 amino acids. This CDR3 is CASSLAGTGANVLTF. The CDR3 nucleotides are TGTGCCAGCAGCTTGGCGGGGACTGGGGCCAACGTCCTGACTTTC.

The V and J genes are TRBV9 and TRBJ1-1; D remains unclear. V was clipped by 5 bases and J by 5 bases, with 10 bases between them. Per the germline V gene, CDR1 is SGDLS and CDR2 is YYNGEE. The CDR3 is 12 residues long. The CDR3 sequence is CASRAMETEAFF. CDR3 nucleotides: TGTGCCAGCAGAGCGATGGAGACTGAAGCTTTCTTT.

V is TRBV25-1 and J is TRBJ1-5, with D possibly being TRBD1 (6 bases). The CDR3 loop spans 14 amino acids. Germline loops: CDR1 MGHDK, CDR2 SYGVNS. V was pared by 1 base and J by 4 bases, with 8 bases between. This CDR3 is CASSESQGNQPQHF. The CDR3 DNA follows: TGTGCCAGCAGTGAATCTCAGGGGAATCAGCCCCAGCATTTT.

The DNA of the CDR3 is TGTGCCAGCACGGAGGAGGGGGCGATGAACACCGGGGAGCTGTTTTTT. It yields the protein CASTEEGAMNTGELFF. The rearrangement uses TRBV19 and TRBJ2-2; D might be TRBD1 (7 bases). Germline V lookup: CDR1 LNHDA, CDR2 SQIVND (reference sequence). This CDR3 comprises 16 residues. The V and J ends lost 9 bases and 1 base respectively, with 18 bases between them. Combining the CDR3 with reference TRBV19 and TRBJ2-2 gives the whole variable domain DGGITQSPKYLFRKEGQNVTLSCEQNLNHDAMYWYRQDPGQGLRLIYYSQIVNDFQKGDIAEGYSVSREKKESFPLTVTSAQKNPTAFYLCASTEEGAMNTGELFFGEGSRLTVL.

J is TRBJ2-7 and V is TRBV4-1; possible D gene TRBD1, 6 bases. Trimming stripped 4 bases from V and 5 bases from J, with 15 bases between. The CDR3 loop spans 14 amino acids. Germline V gene lookup returns CDR1 MGHRA and CDR2 YSYEKL. The CDR3 protein is CASSRGTPRDEQYF. The CDR3 DNA sequence: TGCGCCAGCAGCCGAGGGACACCCCGGGACGAGCAGTACTTC.

The rearrangement uses TRBV6-1 and TRBJ2-7; D is perhaps TRBD1 (6 bases). Germline V lookup: CDR1 MNHNS, CDR2 SASEGT. The CDR3 runs to 13 residues. Trimming cost V 7 bases and J 3 bases, with 13 bases left between them. The DNA for the CDR3 is TGTGCCAGCAATAAGGGACATTTCTACGAGCAGTACTTC. It specifies CASNKGHFYEQYF.

With respect to this clone: Other DNA sequences within the sample encode an identical CDR3. The rearrangement uses TRBV6-1 and TRBJ1-1, with a weak D call TRBD1 (6 bases). This CDR3 contains 13 residues. The V end was cut by 8 bases, the J end by 0 bases, with 10 bases between. Germline-derived CDR1 and CDR2 are MNHNS and SASEGT. The CDR3 loop reads CASEGQLNTEAFF. The CDR3 DNA reads TGTGCCAGCGAAGGACAGCTGAACACTGAAGCTTTCTTT.

V usage is TRBV7-2 and J usage is TRBJ2-7; the match to TRBD2 covers 11 bases. With V trimmed by 1 base and J by 0 bases, 2 bases remained unmatched. Germline CDR1 SGHTA, CDR2 FQGNSA. The CDR3 is made up of 16 amino acids. The CDR3 DNA is TGTGCCAGCAGCTTAGTAGCGGGGGGGAACTCCTACGAGCAGTACTTC. It translates to CASSLVAGGNSYEQYF. Based on the CDR3 plus reference TRBV7-2 and TRBJ2-7, the full variable domain is GAGVSQSPSNKVTEKGKDVELRCDPISGHTALYWYRQSLGQGLEFLIYFQGNSAPDKSGLPSDRFSAERTGGSVSTLTIQRTQQEDSAVYLCASSLVAGGNSYEQYFGPGTRLTVT.

The CDR3 region has the DNA TGTGCCAGTAGTGCGAGACCTGTACAGGTTTATGGTGCTTTCTTT. Translating it yields CASSARPVQVYGAFF. The chain is built from TRBV19 and TRBJ1-1; maybe TRBD1 (5 bases). The V end was cut by 5 bases, the J end by 11 bases, with 24 bases between. This CDR3 has 15 amino acids. CDR1 and CDR2 from the germline V gene are LNHDA and SQIVND (reference sequence).

The chain has TRBV13 and TRBJ2-5, with 8 bases identical to TRBD2. Germline lookup yields CDR1 PRHDT and CDR2 FYEKMQ (reference sequence). The CDR3 spans 16 residues. V dropped 1 base and J dropped 3; count of bases not matched to a gene: 7. The CDR3 DNA follows: TGTGCCAGCAGCTTAGATCACTCAGCGGGGGAAGAGACCCAGTACTTC. Translating it yields CASSLDHSAGEETQYF.

The chain uses TRBV19 and TRBJ1-3; D is perhaps TRBD1 (5 bases). CDR3 length equals 15 residues. V was cut by 9 bases and J by 0 bases, with 15 bases left in between. Per germline, CDR1 LNHDA and CDR2 SQIVND (reference sequence). DNA for the CDR3: TGTGCCAGCCGAATGGGACTCGCCTCTGGAAACACCATATATTTT. It yields the protein CASRMGLASGNTIYF.

The V call is TRBV19, the J call TRBJ1-1, with D possibly TRBD1 on 5 matching bases. Germline CDR1 LNHDA, CDR2 SQIVND (reference sequence). CDR3 length equals 13 residues. Trimming pared 4 bases from V and 4 bases from J, leaving 10 bases between. The DNA of the CDR3 is TGTGCCAGTAGTAACTGGGGGGTCACTGAAGCTTTCTTT. The encoded protein is CASSNWGVTEAFF.

V and J are TRBV11-3 and TRBJ1-4; possibly TRBD1 for D (5 bases). CDR1 and CDR2 (germline): SGHNT, YENEEA. The length of the CDR3 is 12 residues. Trimming cost V 6 bases and J 5 bases, with 7 bases left between them. The DNA of the CDR3 is TGTGCCAGCAGGGGGGGAAATGAAAAACTGTTTTTT. As protein: CASRGGNEKLFF.

This sequence joins TRBV9 and TRBJ2-7; 9 bases are shared with TRBD1. The length of the CDR3 is 17 residues. Germline values: CDR1 SGDLS, CDR2 YYNGEE. V gave up 1 base and J gave up 4 bases; unmatched junction bases: 12. Here the CDR3 DNA reads TGTGCCAGCAGCGTAACCCCCCTCACAGGGGGCACTTACGAGCAGTACTTC. Residues: CASSVTPLTGGTYEQYF.

The chain joins TRBV6-5 to TRBJ2-1; TRBD2 matches 10 bases. This CDR3 has 15 residues. The J segment lost 7 bases and the V segment lost 2 bases, leaving 5 bases of the junction unmatched. Germline-derived CDR1 and CDR2 are MNHEY and SVGAGI. The CDR3 is CASSYTSGVDNEQFF. The DNA of the CDR3 is TGTGCCAGCAGTTACACTAGCGGGGTAGATAATGAGCAGTTCTTC.

The chain uses TRBV14 and TRBJ2-1; D possibly corresponds to TRBD1 (6 bases). V gave up 2 bases and J gave up 3 bases, with 17 bases separating them. The germline CDR1 and CDR2 sequences are SGHDN and FVKESK. The CDR3 runs 17 residues. CDR3 DNA: TGTGCCAGCAGCCAAAGGGGGTATGGGCGCCACTACAATGAGCAGTTCTTC. It yields the protein CASSQRGYGRHYNEQFF. Variable domain in full (rest from reference TRBV14 and TRBJ2-1): EAGVTQFPSHSVIEKGQTVTLRCDPISGHDNLYWYRRVMGKEIKFLLHFVKESKQDESGMPNNRFLAERTGGTYSTLKVQPAELEDSGVYFCASSQRGYGRHYNEQFFGPGTRLTVL.